The rows below give T cell receptor beta chains drawn from one sample of a study of T-cell memory formation after mild COVID-19. TCRdb redid the calling of the 5' RACE reads with MiXCR, one entry per CDR3 protein. The repertoire holds hundreds of thousands of distinct CDR3 sequences, with 25% to 30% as singletons. The specimen sequenced was PBMCs or a T cell subset sorted from them (not recorded which). Every receptor here comes from an adult woman who had mild COVID-19 (a few samples of this study predate the infection). Cell type and time point are not known. The CDR3 runs from the conserved cysteine through the conserved F or W. D genes are given only for firm matches. Size tells how often a clone was seen (once, few, many) or the class of an expanded clone, and some rows leave it out.

CDR3aa: CATSREFTQGAGTEAFF; CDR3nt: TGTGCCACCAGCAGAGAATTTACACAGGGGGCGGGTACTGAAGCTTTCTTT; d_gene: TRBD1; j_gene: TRBJ1-1; abundance: NA; v_gene: TRBV15
CDR3aa: CASSLGRGQGARSEQFF; CDR3nt: TGTGCCAGCAGCCTAGGCAGGGGACAGGGGGCTAGGAGTGAGCAGTTCTTC; d_gene: TRBD1; j_gene: TRBJ2-1; abundance: NA; v_gene: TRBV7-6
CDR3aa: CASSQGTGNYGYTF; CDR3nt: TGCGCCAGCAGCCAAGGGACAGGGAACTATGGCTACACCTTC; d_gene: TRBD1; j_gene: TRBJ1-2; abundance: many; v_gene: TRBV4-3
CDR3aa: CASSWDPMSEQFF; CDR3nt: TGTGCCAGCAGCTGGGACCCGATGTCTGAGCAGTTCTTC; d_gene: NA; j_gene: TRBJ2-1; abundance: few; v_gene: TRBV7-2
CDR3aa: CASSQDSTGTGIGYTF; CDR3nt: TGTGCCAGCAGCCAAGACTCTACCGGGACAGGGATTGGCTACACCTTC; d_gene: TRBD1; j_gene: TRBJ1-2; abundance: NA; v_gene: TRBV14
CDR3aa: CASGGQGAKWRQYF; CDR3nt: TGTGCCAGCGGAGGGCAGGGGGCTAAATGGCGCCAGTACTTC; d_gene: TRBD1; j_gene: TRBJ2-7; abundance: NA; v_gene: TRBV12-3/TRBV12-4
CDR3aa: CAIRDPNRIYGYTF; CDR3nt: TGTGCCATCAGGGATCCGAACAGGATCTATGGCTACACCTTC; d_gene: NA; j_gene: TRBJ1-2; abundance: few; v_gene: TRBV10-3
CDR3aa: CASSLAGQTNGYTF; CDR3nt: TGCGCCAGCAGCTTGGCAGGACAGACCAACGGCTACACCTTC; d_gene: NA; j_gene: TRBJ1-2; abundance: NA; v_gene: TRBV5-1
CDR3aa: CAWSPQGLQPQHF; CDR3nt: TGTGCCTGGAGTCCCCAGGGGCTTCAGCCCCAGCATTTT; d_gene: NA; j_gene: TRBJ1-5; abundance: NA; v_gene: TRBV30
CDR3aa: CASSLPGQAKPQHF; CDR3nt: TGTGCCAGTAGTCTACCGGGACAGGCTAAGCCCCAGCATTTT; d_gene: TRBD1; j_gene: TRBJ1-5; abundance: NA; v_gene: TRBV19
CDR3aa: CASRRTGGPNTEAFF; CDR3nt: TGTGCCAGCAGGCGTACAGGGGGCCCGAACACTGAAGCTTTCTTT; d_gene: TRBD1; j_gene: TRBJ1-1; abundance: NA; v_gene: TRBV12-3/TRBV12-4
CDR3aa: CASITRARRGKSSYEQYF; CDR3nt: TGTGCCAGCATTACCCGGGCCCGCAGGGGGAAAAGCTCCTACGAGCAGTACTTC; d_gene: TRBD1; j_gene: TRBJ2-7; abundance: NA; v_gene: TRBV25-1
CDR3aa: CASSLREGPRDTQYF; CDR3nt: TGTGCCAGCAGCTTACGGGAGGGCCCTCGAGATACGCAGTATTTT; d_gene: TRBD2; j_gene: TRBJ2-3; abundance: NA; v_gene: TRBV7-6
CDR3aa: CASSPTGFEQFF; CDR3nt: TGTGCCAGCAGCCCTACAGGGTTTGAGCAGTTCTTC; d_gene: NA; j_gene: TRBJ2-1; abundance: few; v_gene: TRBV7-9
CDR3aa: CASSLGTGTISGANVLTF; CDR3nt: TGTGCCAGCAGCTTAGGTACAGGGACTATCTCTGGGGCCAACGTCCTGACTTTC; d_gene: NA; j_gene: TRBJ2-6; abundance: NA; v_gene: TRBV7-8
CDR3aa: CASSYFGQGAIEQYF; CDR3nt: TGTGCCAGCAGTTACTTTGGACAGGGGGCGATTGAGCAGTACTTC; d_gene: TRBD1; j_gene: TRBJ2-7; abundance: few; v_gene: TRBV6-6
CDR3aa: CASSLAYLGLADTQYF; CDR3nt: TGTGCCAGCAGCTTAGCTTACCTTGGCTTAGCAGATACGCAGTATTTT; d_gene: NA; j_gene: TRBJ2-3; abundance: NA; v_gene: TRBV7-2
CDR3aa: CASIDRGDEQFF; CDR3nt: TGTGCCAGTATAGACAGGGGCGATGAGCAGTTCTTC; d_gene: TRBD1; j_gene: TRBJ2-1; abundance: NA; v_gene: TRBV19
CDR3aa: CASTKTRDRDSQETQYF; CDR3nt: TGTGCCAGCACTAAAACCCGGGACAGGGATTCTCAAGAGACCCAGTACTTC; d_gene: TRBD1; j_gene: TRBJ2-5; abundance: NA; v_gene: TRBV12-3/TRBV12-4
CDR3aa: CSARDRRKPMNTEAFF; CDR3nt: TGCAGTGCTAGAGATCGTCGCAAACCCATGAACACTGAAGCTTTCTTT; d_gene: NA; j_gene: TRBJ1-1; abundance: few; v_gene: TRBV20-1
CDR3aa: CASSIGGPTYNEQFF; CDR3nt: TGTGCCAGCAGCATAGGGGGCCCTACCTACAATGAGCAGTTCTTC; d_gene: NA; j_gene: TRBJ2-1; abundance: few; v_gene: TRBV21-1
CDR3aa: CASSPSGGAYETQYF; CDR3nt: TGTGCCAGCAGTCCTAGCGGGGGGGCCTACGAGACCCAGTACTTC; d_gene: TRBD2; j_gene: TRBJ2-5; abundance: NA; v_gene: TRBV6-5
CDR3aa: CASSLVDRGNIQYF; CDR3nt: TGCGCCAGCAGCTTGGTGGACAGGGGAAACATTCAGTACTTC; d_gene: TRBD1; j_gene: TRBJ2-4; abundance: few; v_gene: TRBV5-1
CDR3aa: CASSASGAVYEQYF; CDR3nt: TGTGCCAGCAGCGCTAGCGGGGCAGTTTACGAGCAGTACTTC; d_gene: TRBD2; j_gene: TRBJ2-7; abundance: NA; v_gene: TRBV9
CDR3aa: CASSELAGATYTGELFF; CDR3nt: TGTGCCAGCAGTGAACTAGCGGGAGCTACGTACACCGGGGAGCTGTTTTTT; d_gene: TRBD2; j_gene: TRBJ2-2; abundance: NA; v_gene: TRBV2
CDR3aa: CAIYPGGGVDNEQFF; CDR3nt: TGTGCCATCTATCCTGGGGGCGGGGTAGACAATGAGCAGTTCTTC; d_gene: NA; j_gene: TRBJ2-1; abundance: NA; v_gene: TRBV7-6
CDR3aa: CATGPGLAGGQADTQYF; CDR3nt: TGTGCCACCGGACCGGGACTAGCGGGGGGGCAGGCAGATACGCAGTATTTT; d_gene: TRBD2; j_gene: TRBJ2-3; abundance: NA; v_gene: TRBV24-1
CDR3aa: CASSQFGDYRTPKFF; CDR3nt: TGCGCCAGCAGCCAATTTGGGGACTACCGCACTCCCAAGTTCTTC; d_gene: TRBD2; j_gene: TRBJ2-1; abundance: NA; v_gene: TRBV4-1
CDR3aa: CASSSIHSNQPQHF; CDR3nt: TGTGCCAGCAGTTCTATACATAGCAATCAGCCCCAGCATTTT; d_gene: NA; j_gene: TRBJ1-5; abundance: NA; v_gene: TRBV6-6
CDR3aa: CASSLELGKGTDTQYF; CDR3nt: TGTGCCAGCAGCTTGGAACTAGGGAAGGGCACAGATACGCAGTATTTT; d_gene: NA; j_gene: TRBJ2-3; abundance: few; v_gene: TRBV5-6
CDR3aa: CASSLQTGGDTIYF; CDR3nt: TGTGCCAGCAGTTTACAGACCGGAGGGGACACCATATATTTT; d_gene: NA; j_gene: TRBJ1-3; abundance: few; v_gene: TRBV12-3/TRBV12-4
CDR3aa: CATSDLSIGGAFF; CDR3nt: TGTGCCACCAGTGATTTAAGTATTGGGGGAGCTTTCTTT; d_gene: NA; j_gene: TRBJ1-1; abundance: NA; v_gene: TRBV24-1
CDR3aa: CASRHNYEQYF; CDR3nt: TGTGCCAGCAGACATAACTACGAGCAGTACTTC; d_gene: NA; j_gene: TRBJ2-7; abundance: NA; v_gene: TRBV2
CDR3aa: CASKDLAGGPSEQFF; CDR3nt: TGTGCCAGCAAGGATCTAGCGGGGGGGCCGAGTGAGCAGTTCTTC; d_gene: TRBD2; j_gene: TRBJ2-1; abundance: many; v_gene: TRBV7-8
CDR3aa: CASSLGTGMDTQYF; CDR3nt: TGTGCCAGCAGCTTAGGGACAGGGATGGATACGCAGTATTTT; d_gene: TRBD1; j_gene: TRBJ2-3; abundance: once; v_gene: TRBV7-9
CDR3aa: CASSSSQGAPYEQYF; CDR3nt: TGCGCCAGCAGTTCCTCACAGGGAGCTCCCTACGAGCAGTACTTC; d_gene: NA; j_gene: TRBJ2-7; abundance: many; v_gene: TRBV5-1
CDR3aa: CASSPARRGPDTQYF; CDR3nt: TGTGCCAGCAGCCCAGCACGGAGGGGGCCCGATACGCAGTATTTT; d_gene: NA; j_gene: TRBJ2-3; abundance: NA; v_gene: TRBV7-3
CDR3aa: CASSQNPFLAYNEQFF; CDR3nt: TGCGCCAGCAGCCAAAATCCATTTCTAGCGTACAATGAGCAGTTCTTC; d_gene: NA; j_gene: TRBJ2-1; abundance: many; v_gene: TRBV4-3
CDR3aa: CSASRNYEQYF; CDR3nt: TGCAGTGCTAGCCGCAACTACGAGCAGTACTTC; d_gene: NA; j_gene: TRBJ2-7; abundance: few; v_gene: TRBV20-1
CDR3aa: CASSAAGTGGEWTDTQYF; CDR3nt: TGTGCCAGCAGCGCAGCCGGGACAGGGGGCGAGTGGACAGATACGCAGTATTTT; d_gene: TRBD1; j_gene: TRBJ2-3; abundance: NA; v_gene: TRBV5-6
CDR3aa: CSAQIRGDLDTQYF; CDR3nt: TGCAGTGCTCAAATCCGGGGTGATCTAGATACGCAGTATTTT; d_gene: NA; j_gene: TRBJ2-3; abundance: few; v_gene: TRBV20-1
CDR3aa: CASSLSLLGVYEQYF; CDR3nt: TGTGCCAGCAGTTTAAGCCTCTTGGGTGTCTACGAGCAGTACTTC; d_gene: NA; j_gene: TRBJ2-7; abundance: few; v_gene: TRBV28
CDR3aa: CASSPGTSGIDEQYF; CDR3nt: TGTGCCAGCAGCCCTGGGACTAGCGGGATCGACGAGCAGTACTTC; d_gene: TRBD2; j_gene: TRBJ2-7; abundance: few; v_gene: TRBV12-3/TRBV12-4
CDR3aa: CASSPGTTGRETQYF; CDR3nt: TGTGCCAGCAGTCCCGGGACAACGGGGAGAGAGACCCAGTACTTC; d_gene: NA; j_gene: TRBJ2-5; abundance: NA; v_gene: TRBV6-6
CDR3aa: CASSLEGQGAGDTQYF; CDR3nt: TGTGCCAGCAGCTTAGAGGGACAGGGGGCTGGAGATACGCAGTATTTT; d_gene: TRBD1; j_gene: TRBJ2-3; abundance: NA; v_gene: TRBV11-2